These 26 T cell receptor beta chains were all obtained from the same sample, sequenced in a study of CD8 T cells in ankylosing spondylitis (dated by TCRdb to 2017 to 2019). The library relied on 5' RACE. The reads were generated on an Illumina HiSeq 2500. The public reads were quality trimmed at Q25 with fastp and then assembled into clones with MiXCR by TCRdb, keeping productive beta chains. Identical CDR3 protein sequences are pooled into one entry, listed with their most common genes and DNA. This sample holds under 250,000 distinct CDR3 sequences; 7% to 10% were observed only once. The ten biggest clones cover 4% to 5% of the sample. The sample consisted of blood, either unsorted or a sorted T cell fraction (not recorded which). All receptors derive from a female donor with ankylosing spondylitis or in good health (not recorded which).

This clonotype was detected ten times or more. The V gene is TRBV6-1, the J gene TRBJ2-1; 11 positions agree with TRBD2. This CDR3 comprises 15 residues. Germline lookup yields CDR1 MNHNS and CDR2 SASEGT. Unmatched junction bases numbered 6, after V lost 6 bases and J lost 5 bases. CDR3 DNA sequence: TGTGCCAGCAGCCTAGCGGGAGGATGGGACAATGAGCAGTTCTTC. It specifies CASSLAGGWDNEQFF.

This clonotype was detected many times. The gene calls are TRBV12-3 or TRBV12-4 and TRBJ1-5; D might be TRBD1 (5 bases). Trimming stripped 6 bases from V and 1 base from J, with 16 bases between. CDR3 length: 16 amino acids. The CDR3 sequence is CASSPIMGGSNQPQHF. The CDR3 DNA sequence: TGTGCCAGCAGCCCTATAATGGGGGGAAGCAATCAGCCCCAGCATTTT.

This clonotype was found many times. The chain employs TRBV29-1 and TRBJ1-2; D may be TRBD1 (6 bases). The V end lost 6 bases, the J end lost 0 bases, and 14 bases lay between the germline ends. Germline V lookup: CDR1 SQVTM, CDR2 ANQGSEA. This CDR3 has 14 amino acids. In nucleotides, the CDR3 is TGCAGCGTACCCCCGGACAGAGCTAACTATGGCTACACCTTC. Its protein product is CSVPPDRANYGYTF.

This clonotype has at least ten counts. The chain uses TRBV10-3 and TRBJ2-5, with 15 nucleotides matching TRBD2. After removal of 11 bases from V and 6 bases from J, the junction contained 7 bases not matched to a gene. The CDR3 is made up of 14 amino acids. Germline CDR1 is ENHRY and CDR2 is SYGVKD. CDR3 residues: CAVGLAGGPQTQYF. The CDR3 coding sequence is TGTGCCGTTGGACTAGCGGGAGGGCCGCAGACCCAGTACTTC.

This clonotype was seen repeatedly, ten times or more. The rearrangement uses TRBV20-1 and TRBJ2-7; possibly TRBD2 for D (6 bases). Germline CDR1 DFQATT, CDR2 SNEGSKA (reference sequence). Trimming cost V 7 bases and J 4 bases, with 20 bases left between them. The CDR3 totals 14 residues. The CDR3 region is CSGAGGGFLYEQYF. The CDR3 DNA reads TGCAGTGGGGCTGGGGGAGGTTTCCTTTACGAGCAGTACTTC.

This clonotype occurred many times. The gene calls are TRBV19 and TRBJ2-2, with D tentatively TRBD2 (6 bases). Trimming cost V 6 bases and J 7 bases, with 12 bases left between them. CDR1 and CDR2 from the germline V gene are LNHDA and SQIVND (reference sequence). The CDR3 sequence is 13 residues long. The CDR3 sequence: CASSHGGLGELFF. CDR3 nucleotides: TGTGCCAGTAGCCACGGGGGTCTCGGGGAGCTGTTTTTT.

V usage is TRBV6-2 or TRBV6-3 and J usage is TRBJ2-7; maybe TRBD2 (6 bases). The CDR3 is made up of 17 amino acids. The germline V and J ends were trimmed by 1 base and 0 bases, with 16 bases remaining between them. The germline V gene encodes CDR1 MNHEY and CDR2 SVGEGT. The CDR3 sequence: CASSYYFGGASSYEQYF. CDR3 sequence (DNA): TGTGCCAGCAGTTACTACTTCGGCGGGGCGAGCTCCTACGAGCAGTACTTC.

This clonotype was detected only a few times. The CDR3 coding sequence is TGTGCCAGCAGCTTACGGGACAGCAACGAATACTCGGACTATGGCTACACCTTC. This encodes CASSLRDSNEYSDYGYTF. The chain carries TRBV11-2 and TRBJ1-2; the match to TRBD1 covers 7 bases. This CDR3 is built from 18 residues. The germline V gene encodes CDR1 SGHAT and CDR2 FQNNGV. Losses at the gene ends were 2 bases for V and 3 bases for J; bases not matched to a gene: 15. The variable domain in full, with the rest retrieved from reference TRBV11-2 and TRBJ1-2, is EAGVAQSPRYKIIEKRQSVAFWCNPISGHATLYWYQQILGQGPKLLIQFQNNGVVDDSQLPKDRFSAERLKGVDSTLKIQPAKLEDSAVYLCASSLRDSNEYSDYGYTFGSGTRLTVV.

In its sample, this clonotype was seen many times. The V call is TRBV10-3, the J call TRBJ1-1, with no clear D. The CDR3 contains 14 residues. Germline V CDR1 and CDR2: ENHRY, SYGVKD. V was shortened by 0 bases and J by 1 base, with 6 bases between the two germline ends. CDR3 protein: CAISESGRNTEAFF. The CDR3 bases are TGTGCCATCAGTGAGTCAGGCCGGAACACTGAAGCTTTCTTT.

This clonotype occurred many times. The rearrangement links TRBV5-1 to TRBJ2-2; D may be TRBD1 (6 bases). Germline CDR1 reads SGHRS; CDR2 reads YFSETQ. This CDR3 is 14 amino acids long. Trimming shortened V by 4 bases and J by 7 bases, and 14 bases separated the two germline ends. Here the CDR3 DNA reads TGCGCCAGCAGCGGCAGGGGTATTGACGGGGAGCTGTTTTTT. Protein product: CASSGRGIDGELFF.

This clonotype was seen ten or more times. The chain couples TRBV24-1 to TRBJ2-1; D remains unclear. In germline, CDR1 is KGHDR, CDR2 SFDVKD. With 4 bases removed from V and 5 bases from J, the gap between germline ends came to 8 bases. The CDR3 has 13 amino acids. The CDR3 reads CATSDPGDNEQFF. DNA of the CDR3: TGTGCCACCAGTGACCCCGGAGACAATGAGCAGTTCTTC.

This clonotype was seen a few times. The CDR3 nucleotides are TGTGCCAGCAGCCGCCGGGGTCGGGTCGGAGGTTTTGGCTACACCTTC. Its protein product is CASSRRGRVGGFGYTF. The V gene is TRBV7-2, the J gene TRBJ1-2, with D hard to call. Looked up from germline, CDR1 is SGHTA and CDR2 is FQGNSA. V lost 5 bases, J lost 7 bases, and 23 bases lay in between. The CDR3 extends over 16 amino acids.

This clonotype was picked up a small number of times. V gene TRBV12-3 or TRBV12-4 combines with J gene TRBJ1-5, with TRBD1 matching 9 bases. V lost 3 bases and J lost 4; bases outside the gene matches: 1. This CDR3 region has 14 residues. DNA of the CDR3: TGTGCCAGCAGTTTCGACAGGGGGAATCAGCCCCAGCATTTT. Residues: CASSFDRGNQPQHF.

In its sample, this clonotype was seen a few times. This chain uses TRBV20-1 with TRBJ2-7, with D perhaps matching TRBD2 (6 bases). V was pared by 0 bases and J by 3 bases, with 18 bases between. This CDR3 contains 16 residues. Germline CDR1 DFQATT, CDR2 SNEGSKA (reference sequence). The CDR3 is CSARDPMGRDHYEQYF. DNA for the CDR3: TGCAGTGCTAGAGATCCCATGGGGCGGGACCACTACGAGCAGTACTTC.

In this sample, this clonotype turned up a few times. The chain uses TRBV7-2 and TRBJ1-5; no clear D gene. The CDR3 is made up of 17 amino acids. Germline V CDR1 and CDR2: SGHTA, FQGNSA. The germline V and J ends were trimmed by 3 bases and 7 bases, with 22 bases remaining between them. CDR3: CASSLVGRTGSWQPQHF. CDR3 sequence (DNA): TGTGCCAGCAGCTTGGTAGGGAGGACCGGGAGCTGGCAGCCCCAGCATTTT.

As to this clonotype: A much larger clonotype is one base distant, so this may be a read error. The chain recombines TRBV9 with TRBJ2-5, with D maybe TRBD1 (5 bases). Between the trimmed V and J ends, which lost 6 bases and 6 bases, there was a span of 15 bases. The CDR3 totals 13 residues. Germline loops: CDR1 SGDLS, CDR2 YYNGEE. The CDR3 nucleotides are TGTGCCAGCAACGACCAATTGGGGCAGACCCAGTACTTC. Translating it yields CASNDQLGQTQYF.

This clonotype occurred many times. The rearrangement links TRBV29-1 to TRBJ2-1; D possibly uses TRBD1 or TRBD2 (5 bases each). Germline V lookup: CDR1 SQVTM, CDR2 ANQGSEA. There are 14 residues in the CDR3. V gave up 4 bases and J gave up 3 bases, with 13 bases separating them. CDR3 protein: CSVGGDASYNEQFF. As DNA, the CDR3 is TGCAGCGTTGGAGGGGACGCAAGCTACAATGAGCAGTTCTTC.

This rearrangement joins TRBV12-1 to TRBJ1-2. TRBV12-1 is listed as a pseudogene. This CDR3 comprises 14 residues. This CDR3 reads CASSTGLLCYGYTF. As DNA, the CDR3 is TGTGCCAGCAGCACTGGGCTCCTCTGCTATGGCTACACCTTC.

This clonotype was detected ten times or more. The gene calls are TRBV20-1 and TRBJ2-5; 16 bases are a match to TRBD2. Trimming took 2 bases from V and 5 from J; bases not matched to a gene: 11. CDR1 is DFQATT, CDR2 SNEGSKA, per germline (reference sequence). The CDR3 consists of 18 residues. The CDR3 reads CSARKSGLAGGPTETQYF. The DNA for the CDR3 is TGCAGTGCTAGAAAATCGGGACTAGCGGGAGGGCCTACGGAGACCCAGTACTTC.

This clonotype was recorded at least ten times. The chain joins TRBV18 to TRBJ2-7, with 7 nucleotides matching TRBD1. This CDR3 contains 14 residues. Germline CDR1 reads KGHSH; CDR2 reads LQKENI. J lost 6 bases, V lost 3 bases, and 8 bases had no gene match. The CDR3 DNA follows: TGTGCCAGCTCACCCGACAGGGAAACCTCCGAGCAGTACTTC. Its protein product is CASSPDRETSEQYF.

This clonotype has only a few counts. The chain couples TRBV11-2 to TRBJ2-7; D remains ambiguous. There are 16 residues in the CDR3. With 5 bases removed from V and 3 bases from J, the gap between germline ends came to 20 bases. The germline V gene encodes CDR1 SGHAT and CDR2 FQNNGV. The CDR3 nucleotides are TGTGCCAGCAGCCCCACCCTGAGTGGGTTCGGCTACGAGCAGTACTTC. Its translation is CASSPTLSGFGYEQYF.

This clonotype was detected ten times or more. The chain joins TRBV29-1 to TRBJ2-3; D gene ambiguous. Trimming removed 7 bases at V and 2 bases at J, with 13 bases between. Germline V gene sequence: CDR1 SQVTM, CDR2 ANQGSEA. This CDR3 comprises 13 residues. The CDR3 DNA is TGCAGCGCCCTAGTAGGGTCCACAGATACGCAGTATTTT. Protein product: CSALVGSTDTQYF.

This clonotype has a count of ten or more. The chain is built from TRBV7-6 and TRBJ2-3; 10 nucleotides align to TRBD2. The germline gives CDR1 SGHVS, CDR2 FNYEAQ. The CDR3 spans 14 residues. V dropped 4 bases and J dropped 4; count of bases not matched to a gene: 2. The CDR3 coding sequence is TGTGCCAGCAGCTCAGGACTAGCGGCAGATACGCAGTATTTT. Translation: CASSSGLAADTQYF.

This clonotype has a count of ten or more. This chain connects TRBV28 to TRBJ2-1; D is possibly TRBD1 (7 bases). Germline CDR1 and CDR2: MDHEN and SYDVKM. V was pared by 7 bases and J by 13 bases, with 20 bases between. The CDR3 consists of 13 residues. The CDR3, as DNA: TGTGCCAGCAAACCCGGACAGGAGGGACTCCAGTTCTTC. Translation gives CASKPGQEGLQFF.

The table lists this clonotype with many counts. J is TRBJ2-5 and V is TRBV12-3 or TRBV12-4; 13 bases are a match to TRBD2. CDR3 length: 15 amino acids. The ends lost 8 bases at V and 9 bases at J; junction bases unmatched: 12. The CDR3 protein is CASSPGLAGSGAQYF. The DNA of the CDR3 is TGTGCCAGCTCCCCGGGACTAGCGGGGTCAGGGGCCCAGTACTTC.

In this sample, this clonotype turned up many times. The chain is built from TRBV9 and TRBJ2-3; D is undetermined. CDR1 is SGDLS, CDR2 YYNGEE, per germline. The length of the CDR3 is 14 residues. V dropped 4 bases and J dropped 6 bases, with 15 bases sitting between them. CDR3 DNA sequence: TGTGCCAGCAGCTTACCAGCCCAAACGGATACGCAGTATTTT. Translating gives CASSLPAQTDTQYF.